The clone carrying this T cell receptor (beta chain) occurred a few times. The data belong to a study of human T cells and chemical hapten exposure. About the study: The use of 2% DPC on around 2 cm by around 2 cm of upper inner arm skin constituted sensitization. Each patch test put 0.01% DPC on the upper back, and results were read at 6 days.

TCRdb re-derived calls from the RACE reads in MiXCR, one entry per CDR3 protein. The sample consists of under 200,000 distinct CDR3 sequences, roughly 26% of them appearing once. Time point of the sample: patch test 3, about 24 weeks after DPC sensitization. Treatment reported: therapeutic diphenylcyclopropenone sensitization with weekly scalp DPC. Total RNA was isolated from unfractionated whole blood. Sequences were derived from whole blood, sampled in connection with sensitization to the hapten diphenylcyclopropenone (DPC). The TCR sequence derives from a young woman with alopecia areata. Some clones in this sample may be carry-over from other donors' samples.

Written as DNA, the CDR3 is TGCAGTGCTAGAGGTTGGAGGGGTCCTGACGAGCAGTACTTC. Translation: CSARGWRGPDEQYF. This chain connects TRBV20-1 to TRBJ2-7; perhaps TRBD2 as D (6 bases). V lost 1 base and J 5 bases, leaving 15 bases between the germline ends. The CDR3 spans 14 residues. CDR1 is DFQATT and CDR2 is SNEGSKA in the germline V gene (reference sequence).